This entry describes one T cell receptor (beta chain). The antigen remains undetermined. Specified treatment: approximately 9-day PBMC culture with coronavirus spike peptide pools or control peptides (ViraFEST assay). Fresh IL-2 medium replaced half the culture medium on days 3 and 7. The CDR3 is made up of 14 amino acids. CDR1 DFQATT and CDR2 SNEGSKA come from the germline V gene (reference sequence). Unmatched junction bases numbered 6, after V lost 0 bases and J lost 5 bases. These data come from a study of vaccination and CD4 T cells after COVID-19. Oncomine TCR Beta short-read sequencing was applied to DNA from cultured CD4+ T cells. From the PCR reads, TCRdb called clonotypes with MiXCR, one entry per CDR3 protein. Here the sample spans under 25,000 distinct CDR3 sequences, 45% to 70% being singletons.

Material for sequencing was CD4+ T cells from blood, cultured in vitro. V is TRBV20-1 and J is TRBJ2-5; 7 nucleotides line up with TRBD2. The TCR comes from a human donor who had recovered from COVID-19. CDR3 sequence: CSAREGGAGETQYF. The CDR3 DNA reads as TGCAGTGCTAGAGAGGGAGGGGCGGGGGAGACCCAGTACTTC.